Listed below are T cell receptor beta chains from one sample, sequenced in a study of OX40 agonist ivuxolimab in advanced cancers. Produced via immunoSEQ multiplex PCR; TCRdb's table is partial and in-frame only. The sample consists of some 87,000 clones, around nine tenths of them appearing once. The sequences come from CD4+ or CD8+ T cells sorted from blood, collected in a trial of the OX40 agonist ivuxolimab. The receptors were gathered from an adult with an advanced solid tumor such as melanoma, head and neck, liver or kidney cancer. The CDR3 runs from the conserved cysteine through the conserved F or W. Fields, in order: V gene, J gene, D gene, clone size, CDR3 DNA, CDR3 protein. A D gene is named only where the DNA matches it firmly. Clone size, where shown, is once, few, many, or a class for clones that have expanded.

v_call: TRBV18
j_call: TRBJ1-1
d_call: .
clone_size: once
cdr3_nt: TGTGCCAGCTCACCACCGCCTGTTATGGGGACTGAAGCTTTCTTT
cdr3_aa: CASSPPPVMGTEAFF

v_call: TRBV21-1
j_call: TRBJ1-6
d_call: .
clone_size: .
cdr3_nt: TGTGCCAGCAGCAAATCACCGGGACAGGGTCCTGTGCGCGTAAGTTCACCCCTCCACTTT
cdr3_aa: CASSKSPGQGPVRVSSPLHF

v_call: TRBV7-9
j_call: TRBJ2-7
d_call: .
clone_size: .
cdr3_nt: TGTGCCAGCAGCTTAATCCAGGGTCGCCACGAGCAGTACTTC
cdr3_aa: CASSLIQGRHEQYF

v_call: TRBV5-4
j_call: TRBJ2-2
d_call: TRBD2
clone_size: .
cdr3_nt: TGTGCCAGCGGCTCTCGGGGGGGCGGCGGGGAGCTGTTTTTT
cdr3_aa: CASGSRGGGGELFF

v_call: TRBV5-8
j_call: TRBJ2-7
d_call: TRBD2
clone_size: .
cdr3_nt: TGTGCCAGCAGGACTAGCGGAAGCTCCTACGAGCAGTACTTC
cdr3_aa: CASRTSGSSYEQYF

v_call: TRBV4-3
j_call: TRBJ2-3
d_call: TRBD2
clone_size: .
cdr3_nt: TGCGCCAGCAGCCAAGACGGGGGGGCCACAGATACGCAGTATTTT
cdr3_aa: CASSQDGGATDTQYF

v_call: TRBV5-1
j_call: TRBJ1-6
d_call: .
clone_size: .
cdr3_nt: TGCGCCAGCAGCTTGGGTCAGGGGAATTCACCCCTCCACTTT
cdr3_aa: CASSLGQGNSPLHF

v_call: TRBV6-5
j_call: TRBJ1-1
d_call: .
clone_size: .
cdr3_nt: TGTGCCAGCAGTTACCGATCTGAAGCTTTCTTT
cdr3_aa: CASSYRSEAFF

v_call: TRBV7-2
j_call: TRBJ1-2
d_call: .
clone_size: .
cdr3_nt: TGTGCCAGCAGCTTATCGGTGGGGGGAAACTATGGCTACACCTTC
cdr3_aa: CASSLSVGGNYGYTF

v_call: TRBV19
j_call: TRBJ1-1
d_call: .
clone_size: .
cdr3_nt: TGTGCCAGTAGTAACATCCGCCAGGGGAGAGGAACTGAAGCTTTCTTT
cdr3_aa: CASSNIRQGRGTEAFF

v_call: TRBV11-3
j_call: TRBJ2-2
d_call: .
clone_size: .
cdr3_nt: TGTGCCAGCAGCTTAGACCGCAACACCGGGGAGCTGTTTTTT
cdr3_aa: CASSLDRNTGELFF

v_call: TRBV10-3
j_call: TRBJ2-3
d_call: TRBD2
clone_size: .
cdr3_nt: TGTGCCATCAGTGAGGGCCTAGCGGGGAAATCTAGCACAGATACGCAGTATTTT
cdr3_aa: CAISEGLAGKSSTDTQYF

v_call: TRBV19
j_call: TRBJ1-3
d_call: .
clone_size: once
cdr3_nt: TGTGCCAGTAGTAACTCGGCAGCGACTGGAAACACCATATATTTT
cdr3_aa: CASSNSAATGNTIYF

v_call: TRBV19
j_call: TRBJ1-3
d_call: .
clone_size: .
cdr3_nt: TGTGCCTCTCACTCTCCGGGGCGACGAAACACCATATATTTT
cdr3_aa: CASHSPGRRNTIYF

v_call: TRBV6-1
j_call: TRBJ2-3
d_call: .
clone_size: few
cdr3_nt: .
cdr3_aa: CASILDRDFTDTQYF

v_call: TRBV5-5
j_call: TRBJ2-1
d_call: TRBD2
clone_size: .
cdr3_nt: TGTGCCAGCAGCATAGGACTAGCGGGGGGGCGCGGTGAGCAGTTCTTC
cdr3_aa: CASSIGLAGGRGEQFF

v_call: TRBV20-1
j_call: TRBJ1-1
d_call: .
clone_size: few
cdr3_nt: TGCAGTGCTAGGGGTAACACTGAAGCTTTCTTT
cdr3_aa: CSARGNTEAFF

v_call: TRBV7-6
j_call: TRBJ1-4
d_call: .
clone_size: .
cdr3_nt: TGTGCCAGCAGCTTAGGCAGGGGCCGGGGCCCAAATGAAAAACTGTTTTTT
cdr3_aa: CASSLGRGRGPNEKLFF

v_call: TRBV27
j_call: TRBJ1-6
d_call: .
clone_size: .
cdr3_nt: TGTGCCAGCAGTTTATCGCGGACTTGGGGCAATTCACCCCTCCACTTT
cdr3_aa: CASSLSRTWGNSPLHF

v_call: TRBV19
j_call: TRBJ1-1
d_call: TRBD1
clone_size: .
cdr3_nt: TGTGCCAGTAGTATACCCGACAGGGCCATGAACACTGAAGCTTTCTTT
cdr3_aa: CASSIPDRAMNTEAFF

v_call: TRBV27
j_call: TRBJ2-1
d_call: .
clone_size: .
cdr3_nt: TGTGCCAGCAGTCCAGGCGTATTAGGGGAGCAGTTCTTC
cdr3_aa: CASSPGVLGEQFF

v_call: TRBV5-1
j_call: TRBJ1-3
d_call: .
clone_size: .
cdr3_nt: TGCGCCAGCAGCTTGGGACCCTACTCTGGAAACACCATATATTTT
cdr3_aa: CASSLGPYSGNTIYF

v_call: TRBV18
j_call: TRBJ2-3
d_call: .
clone_size: .
cdr3_nt: TGTGCCAGCTCACCACAATCCCTAGTGAGCACAGATACGCAGTATTTT
cdr3_aa: CASSPQSLVSTDTQYF

v_call: TRBV7-6
j_call: TRBJ2-1
d_call: TRBD1
clone_size: .
cdr3_nt: TGTGCCAGCAGCTTCGGGCAGGGGGCAGGGAATGAGCAGTTCTTC
cdr3_aa: CASSFGQGAGNEQFF

v_call: TRBV19
j_call: TRBJ1-5
d_call: TRBD1
clone_size: .
cdr3_nt: TGTGCCAGTAGACCGACAGGGTGGGCGAATCAGCCCCAGCATTTT
cdr3_aa: CASRPTGWANQPQHF

v_call: TRBV5-6
j_call: TRBJ1-5
d_call: .
clone_size: few
cdr3_nt: TGTGCCAGCAGCCACACAGGTCCTAGCAATCAGCCCCAGCATTTT
cdr3_aa: CASSHTGPSNQPQHF

v_call: TRBV2
j_call: TRBJ1-2
d_call: .
clone_size: .
cdr3_nt: TGTGCCAGCAGGGGGGCCCGCAGGGAAAACTATGGCTACACCTTC
cdr3_aa: CASRGARRENYGYTF